Following are 5 T cell receptor beta chains from one sample sequenced in a study of CD8 T cells in Susac syndrome. An input of roughly 0.5 to 1 ug of RNA was subjected to reverse transcription using random hexamers. One entry per CDR3 protein, called by TCRdb with MiXCR from the immunoSEQ multiplex PCR reads. In the table there are approximately 75,000 distinct CDR3 sequences, approximately 95% of which are singletons. The material sequenced was CD8+ T cells from PBMCs. The receptors originated from a human donor in good health.

The rearrangement joins TRBV9 to TRBJ2-3; tentatively, D is TRBD1 (5 bases). The CDR3 runs 12 residues. The ends were cut back, 2 bases at V and 5 bases at J, with 6 bases in the middle. The germline V gene has CDR1 SGDLS and CDR2 YYNGEE. The CDR3 is CASSVDRDTQYF. The CDR3 DNA is TGTGCCAGCAGCGTCGACAGAGATACGCAGTATTTT.

The chain is built from TRBV4-2 and TRBJ2-1; D tentatively reads TRBD1 or TRBD2 (5 bases each). The CDR3 runs to 16 residues. The germline V gene has CDR1 LGHNA and CDR2 YNFKEQ. V was cut by 4 bases and J by 4 bases, with 17 bases left in between. The chain's CDR3 is CASSPGDREFYNEQFF. The CDR3 DNA sequence: TGTGCCAGCAGCCCTGGGGACCGCGAATTTTACAATGAGCAGTTCTTC.

The V gene is TRBV29-1, the J gene TRBJ2-5; weak D call: TRBD2 (5 bases). In germline, CDR1 is SQVTM, CDR2 ANQGSEA. Between the trimmed V and J ends, which lost 6 bases and 7 bases, there was a span of 12 bases. The CDR3 sequence is 11 residues long. Here the CDR3 reads CSVGLRGTQYF. In DNA form, the CDR3 reads TGCAGCGTGGGTCTTCGGGGGACCCAGTACTTC.

The chain combines TRBV20-1 with TRBJ1-5; 7 bases are a match to TRBD1. Germline lookup yields CDR1 DFQATT and CDR2 SNEGSKA (reference sequence). After removal of 1 base from V and 0 bases from J, the junction contained 12 bases not matched to a gene. There are 18 residues in the CDR3. CDR3 coding DNA: TGCAGTGCTAGAGGATGGCAGGGGGTGATTGATAGCAATCAGCCCCAGCATTTT. Its translation: CSARGWQGVIDSNQPQHF.

The V and J genes are TRBV23-1 and TRBJ1-1; D remains unclear. Being an ORF, TRBV23-1 has a function that is uncertain. The V and J ends lost 4 bases and 0 bases respectively, with 21 bases between them. This CDR3 spans 18 amino acids. The CDR3 DNA sequence: TGCGCCAGCAGTCCACCTACGCCCCTCGACGGAATGAACACTGAAGCTTTCTTT. As protein: CASSPPTPLDGMNTEAFF.